This T cell receptor (beta chain) appears in the sequencing data of a study of naive and memory T cell subsets. The CDR3 is made up of 12 amino acids. With 6 bases removed from V and 7 bases from J, the gap between germline ends came to 10 bases. CD4 T cells were positively selected, then CD8 T cells from the CD4-negative fraction. General study results and limits: Clonotypes are single alpha or beta chains, not paired receptors. RNA-based TCR counts may shift with T cell activation and differentiation. Especially in CD8 cells, naive repertoires contained a few larger clonotypes, possibly CD45RA-re-expressing memory cells.

The beta constant-region primer was an equimolar mix of two oligonucleotides covering TRBC1 and TRBC2. Ligated cDNA was amplified by four rounds of PCR with nested alpha and beta constant-region primers and SP2. A single record per CDR3 protein comes from TCRdb applying MiXCR to the UMI-ligation and nested PCR reads. The data contain around 140,000 distinct CDR3 sequences, more than 15% of them seen just once; the ten biggest clones take up 0.6% to 0.7%. This clonotype was seen only a few times. Its antigen is as yet unknown. The chain uses TRBV12-3 or TRBV12-4 and TRBJ2-1, with no clear D. The sample consisted of naive CD8+ T cells from blood. The sequence was collected from a human donor in good health. The CDR3, as DNA: TGTGCCAGCAGCCTGACGGAGAATGAGCAGTTCTTC. Its protein is CASSLTENEQFF.